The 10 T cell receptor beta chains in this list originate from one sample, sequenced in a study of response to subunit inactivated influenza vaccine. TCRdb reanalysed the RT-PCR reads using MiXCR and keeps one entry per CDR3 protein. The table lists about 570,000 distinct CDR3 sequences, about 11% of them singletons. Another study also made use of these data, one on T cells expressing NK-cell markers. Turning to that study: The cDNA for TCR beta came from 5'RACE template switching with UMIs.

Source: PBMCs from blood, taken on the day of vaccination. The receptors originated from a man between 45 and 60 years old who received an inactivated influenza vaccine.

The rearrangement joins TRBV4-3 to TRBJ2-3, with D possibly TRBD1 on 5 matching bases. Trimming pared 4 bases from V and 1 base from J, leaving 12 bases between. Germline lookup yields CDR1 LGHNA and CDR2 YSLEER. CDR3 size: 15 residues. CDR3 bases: TGCGCCAGCAGCCGACGACAAGGGGGCACAGATACGCAGTATTTT. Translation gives CASSRRQGGTDTQYF.

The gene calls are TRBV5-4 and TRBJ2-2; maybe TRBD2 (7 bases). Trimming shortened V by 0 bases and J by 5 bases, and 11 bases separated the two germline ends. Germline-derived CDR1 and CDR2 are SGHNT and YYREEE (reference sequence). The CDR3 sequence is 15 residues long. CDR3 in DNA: TGTGCCAGCAGCTTGGTGCGGGGGCCTACCGGGGAGCTGTTTTTT. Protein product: CASSLVRGPTGELFF.

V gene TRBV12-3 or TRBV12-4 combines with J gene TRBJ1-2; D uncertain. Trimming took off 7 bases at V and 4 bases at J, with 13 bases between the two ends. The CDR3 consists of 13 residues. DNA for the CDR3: TGTGCCAGCACCTCCACCCCGAGCTATGGCTACACCTTC. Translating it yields CASTSTPSYGYTF.

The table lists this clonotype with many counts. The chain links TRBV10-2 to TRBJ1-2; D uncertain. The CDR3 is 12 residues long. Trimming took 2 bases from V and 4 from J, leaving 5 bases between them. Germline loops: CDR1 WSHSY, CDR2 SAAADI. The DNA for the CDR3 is TGCGCCAGCAGTGAGCCGACCTATGGCTACACCTTC. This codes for CASSEPTYGYTF.

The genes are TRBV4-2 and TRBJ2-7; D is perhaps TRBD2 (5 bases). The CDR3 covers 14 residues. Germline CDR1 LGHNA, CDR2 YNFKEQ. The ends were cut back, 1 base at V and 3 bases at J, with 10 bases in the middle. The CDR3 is CASSQAGRDYEQYF. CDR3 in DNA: TGTGCCAGCAGCCAAGCTGGCCGGGACTACGAGCAGTACTTC.

The CDR3 DNA follows: TGCGCCAGCAGCTCCTTCCAGGGGGGGGCCGGGGATGAGCAGTTCTTC. The encoded protein is CASSSFQGGAGDEQFF. The chain is built from TRBV5-1 and TRBJ2-1; perhaps D is TRBD1 or TRBD2 (7 bases each). This CDR3 comprises 16 residues. Per germline, CDR1 SGHRS and CDR2 YFSETQ. V was shortened by 3 bases and J by 8 bases, with 21 bases between the two germline ends.

CDR3 sequence reads: CASRRGGLIYNEQFF. CDR3 nucleotide sequence: TGTGCCAGCAGAAGAGGGGGACTTATCTACAATGAGCAGTTCTTC. The rearrangement uses TRBV12-3 or TRBV12-4 and TRBJ2-1, with D tentatively TRBD1 or TRBD2 (6 bases each). The germline V and J ends were trimmed by 6 bases and 3 bases, with 15 bases remaining between them. The CDR3 is made up of 15 amino acids.

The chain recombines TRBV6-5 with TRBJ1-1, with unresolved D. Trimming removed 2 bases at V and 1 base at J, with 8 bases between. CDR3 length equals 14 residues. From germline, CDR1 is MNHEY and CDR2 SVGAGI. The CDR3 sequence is CASSYQTGNTEAFF. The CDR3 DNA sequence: TGTGCCAGCAGTTACCAGACGGGGAACACTGAAGCTTTCTTT.

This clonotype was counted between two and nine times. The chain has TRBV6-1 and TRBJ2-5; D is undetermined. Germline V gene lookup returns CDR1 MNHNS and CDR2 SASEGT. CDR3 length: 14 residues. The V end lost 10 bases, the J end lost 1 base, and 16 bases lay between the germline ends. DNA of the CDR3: TGTGCCACCCGAGACCCGCTTACCCAAGAGACCCAGTACTTC. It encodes CATRDPLTQETQYF.

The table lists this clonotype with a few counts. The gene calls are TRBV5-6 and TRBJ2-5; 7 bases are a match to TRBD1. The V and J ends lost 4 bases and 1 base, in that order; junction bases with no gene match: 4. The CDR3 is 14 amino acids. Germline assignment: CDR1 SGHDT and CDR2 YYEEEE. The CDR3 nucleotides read TGTGCCAGCAGCCTGGACAGGCTCCAAGAGACCCAGTACTTC. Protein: CASSLDRLQETQYF.